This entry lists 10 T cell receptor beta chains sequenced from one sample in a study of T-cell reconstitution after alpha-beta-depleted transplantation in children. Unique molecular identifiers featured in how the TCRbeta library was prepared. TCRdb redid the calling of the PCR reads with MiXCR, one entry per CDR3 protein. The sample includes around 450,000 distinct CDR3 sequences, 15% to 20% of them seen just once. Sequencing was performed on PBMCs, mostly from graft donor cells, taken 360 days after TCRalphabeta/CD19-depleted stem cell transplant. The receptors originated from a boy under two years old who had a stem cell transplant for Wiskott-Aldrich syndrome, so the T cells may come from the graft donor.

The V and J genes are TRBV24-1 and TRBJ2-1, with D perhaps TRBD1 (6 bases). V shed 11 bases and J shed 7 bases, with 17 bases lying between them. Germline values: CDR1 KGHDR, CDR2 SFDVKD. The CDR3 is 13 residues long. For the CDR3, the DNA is TGTGCCAGCCGGGACAAGGGATTAAATGAGCAGTTCTTC. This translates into CASRDKGLNEQFF.

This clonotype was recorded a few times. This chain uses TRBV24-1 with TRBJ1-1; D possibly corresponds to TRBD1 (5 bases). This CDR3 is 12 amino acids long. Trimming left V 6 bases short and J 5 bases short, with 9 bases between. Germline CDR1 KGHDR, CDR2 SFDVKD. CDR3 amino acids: CATSLGGTEAFF. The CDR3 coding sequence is TGTGCCACCAGTTTGGGGGGAACTGAAGCTTTCTTT.

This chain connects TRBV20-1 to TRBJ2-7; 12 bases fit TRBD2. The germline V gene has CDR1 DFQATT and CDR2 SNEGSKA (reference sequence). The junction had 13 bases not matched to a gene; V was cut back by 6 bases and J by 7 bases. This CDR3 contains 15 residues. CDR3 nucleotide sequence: TGCAGTGCAAGGAACGCCCTAGCGGGGGGGAGAGAGCAGTACTTC. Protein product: CSARNALAGGREQYF.

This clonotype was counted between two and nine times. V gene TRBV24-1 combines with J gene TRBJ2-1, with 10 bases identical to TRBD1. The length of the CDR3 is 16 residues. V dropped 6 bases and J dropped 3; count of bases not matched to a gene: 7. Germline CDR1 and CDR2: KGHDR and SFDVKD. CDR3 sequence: CATSKSTGGLYNEQFF. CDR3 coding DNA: TGTGCCACCAGTAAATCGACAGGGGGCCTCTACAATGAGCAGTTCTTC.

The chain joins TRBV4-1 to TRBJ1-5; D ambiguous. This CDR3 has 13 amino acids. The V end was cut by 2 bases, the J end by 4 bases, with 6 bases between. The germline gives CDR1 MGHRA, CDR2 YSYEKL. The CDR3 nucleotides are TGCGCCAGCAGCCAAAGGCCGAATCAGCCCCAGCATTTT. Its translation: CASSQRPNQPQHF.

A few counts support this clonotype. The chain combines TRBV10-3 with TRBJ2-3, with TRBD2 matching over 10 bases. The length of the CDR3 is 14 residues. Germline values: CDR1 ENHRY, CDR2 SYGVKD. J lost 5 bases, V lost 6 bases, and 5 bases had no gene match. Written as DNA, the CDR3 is TGTGCCATCAGGGCTAGCGGGGGCCTAGATACGCAGTATTTT. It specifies CAIRASGGLDTQYF.

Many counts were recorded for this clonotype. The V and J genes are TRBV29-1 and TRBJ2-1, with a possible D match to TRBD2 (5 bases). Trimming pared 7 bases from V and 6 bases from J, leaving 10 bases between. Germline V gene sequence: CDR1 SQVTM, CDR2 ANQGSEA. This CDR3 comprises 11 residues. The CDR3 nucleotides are TGCAGCGGCCTAGCCCGCAATGAGCAGTTCTTC. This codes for CSGLARNEQFF.

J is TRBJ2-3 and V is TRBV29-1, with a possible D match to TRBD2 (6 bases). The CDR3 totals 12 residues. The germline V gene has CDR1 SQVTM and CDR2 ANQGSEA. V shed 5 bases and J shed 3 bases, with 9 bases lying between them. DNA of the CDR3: TGCAGCGTTTACCTAGCGACAGATACGCAGTATTTT. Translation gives CSVYLATDTQYF.

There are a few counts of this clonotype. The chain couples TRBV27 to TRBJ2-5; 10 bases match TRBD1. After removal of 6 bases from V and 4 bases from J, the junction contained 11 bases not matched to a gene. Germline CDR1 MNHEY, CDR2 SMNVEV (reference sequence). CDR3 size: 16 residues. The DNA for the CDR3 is TGTGCCAGCAGCCGAAGGACAGGGGGATCCCGAGAGACCCAGTACTTC. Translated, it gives CASSRRTGGSRETQYF.

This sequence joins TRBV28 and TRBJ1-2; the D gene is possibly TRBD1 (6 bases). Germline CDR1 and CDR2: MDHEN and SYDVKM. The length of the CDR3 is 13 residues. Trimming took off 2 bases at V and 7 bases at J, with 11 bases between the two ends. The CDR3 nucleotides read TGTGCCAGCAGTTTAGGGGGGGCCGGTGGCTACACCTTC. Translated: CASSLGGAGGYTF.